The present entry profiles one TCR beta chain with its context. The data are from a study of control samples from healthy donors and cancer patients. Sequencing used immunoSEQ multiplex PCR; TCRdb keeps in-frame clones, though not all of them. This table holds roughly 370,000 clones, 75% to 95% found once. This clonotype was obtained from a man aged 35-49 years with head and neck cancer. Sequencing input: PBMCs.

The CDR3 DNA follows: TGTGCCAGCAGTTTCGTGGGATATACCGGGGAGCTGTTTTTT. This translates into CASSFVGYTGELFF. The chain employs TRBV27 and TRBJ2-2; D not resolved. CDR1 is MNHEY, CDR2 SMNVEV, per germline (reference sequence). The V end lost 3 bases, the J end lost 5 bases, and 10 bases lay between the germline ends. There are 14 residues in the CDR3.